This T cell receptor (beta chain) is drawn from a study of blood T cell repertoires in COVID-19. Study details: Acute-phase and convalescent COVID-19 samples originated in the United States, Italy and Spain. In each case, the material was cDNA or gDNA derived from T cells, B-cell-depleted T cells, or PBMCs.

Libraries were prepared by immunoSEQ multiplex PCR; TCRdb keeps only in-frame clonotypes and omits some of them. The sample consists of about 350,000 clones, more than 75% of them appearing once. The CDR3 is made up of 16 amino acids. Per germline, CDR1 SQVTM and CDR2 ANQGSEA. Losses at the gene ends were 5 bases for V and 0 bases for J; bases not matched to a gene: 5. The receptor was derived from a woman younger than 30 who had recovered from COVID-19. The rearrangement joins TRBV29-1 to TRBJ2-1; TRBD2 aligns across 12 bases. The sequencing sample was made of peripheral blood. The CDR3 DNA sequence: TGCAGCGTTCCGGGACTAGCGGGTCGCTCCTACAATGAGCAGTTCTTC. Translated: CSVPGLAGRSYNEQFF.